This T cell receptor (beta chain) was sequenced during a study of blood T cell repertoires in COVID-19. About the study: PBMCs, B-cell-depleted T cells, or T cells were the source of the cDNA or gDNA that made up the material.

The CDR3 has 13 amino acids. CDR1 SGDLS and CDR2 YYNGEE come from the germline V gene. V was cut by 3 bases and J by 7 bases, with 8 bases left in between. Authors' data handling: Amplified reference gene primers provided the basis for estimating nucleated cell counts. Some clones are missing from TCRdb's copy, which holds only in-frame ones; the method was immunoSEQ multiplex PCR. The V and J calls and the clone size are those of that table, but D and trimming were determined from the DNA. The profile shows 200,000 or so clones, 80% to 90% of them singletons. Across about two dozen US areas, participants ranged in age from 18 to 89 years. Self-reported history from a screening survey and questionnaire set each donor's cohort.

The chain links TRBV9 to TRBJ1-6; maybe TRBD1 (5 bases). The specimen sequenced was PBMCs or T cells enriched from blood (not recorded which). This TCR was sampled from a woman aged 18-29 years in a cohort exposed to, infected with or recovered from COVID-19 (not recorded which). CDR3: CASSERGNSPLHF. The CDR3 region has the DNA TGTGCCAGCAGCGAACGGGGGAATTCACCCCTCCACTTT.